This T cell receptor (beta chain) was observed in a study of radiotherapy plus CTLA-4 blockade in lung cancer. Across the whole study: Disease control was achieved by just over 30% of patients, and objective responses by around 17%. Findings and caveats of the study: Radiotherapy was combined with ipilimumab, and tumor-derived TCR clones then expanded in blood. According to reports, early shifts in blood T cell clones, alongside interferon-beta, forecast response most accurately.

Regarding this clone: Antigen unknown.

The CDR3 has 14 amino acids. Germline V gene data show CDR1 as SGHAT and CDR2 as FQNNGV. V lost 1 base and J 8 bases, leaving 14 bases between the germline ends. Measured with immunoSEQ multiplex PCR; TCRdb has only the in-frame clones, and not every one. The sample carries 75,000 to 95,000 clones, around 72% recorded once. The chain joins TRBV11-2 to TRBJ1-2; D gene uncertain. This specimen consisted of peripheral blood, obtained from a patient treated with radiotherapy plus ipilimumab. The TCR was taken from a human donor with non-small cell lung cancer that progressed on radiotherapy plus ipilimumab. CDR3 nucleotide sequence: TGTGCCAGCAGCTTAGTTTCCCTAGGTGGGGGCTACACCTTC. Protein product: CASSLVSLGGGYTF.